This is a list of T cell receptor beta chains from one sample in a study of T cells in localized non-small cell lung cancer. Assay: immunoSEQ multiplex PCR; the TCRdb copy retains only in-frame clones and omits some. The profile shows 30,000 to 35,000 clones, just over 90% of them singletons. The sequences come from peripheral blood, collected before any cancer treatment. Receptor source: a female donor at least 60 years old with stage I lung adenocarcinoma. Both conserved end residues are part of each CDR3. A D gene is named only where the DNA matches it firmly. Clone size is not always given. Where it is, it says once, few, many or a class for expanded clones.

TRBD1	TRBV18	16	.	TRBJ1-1	CASSPVEGAYHTEAFF	TGTGCCAGCTCACCGGTAGAGGGGGCGTATCACACTGAAGCTTTCTTT
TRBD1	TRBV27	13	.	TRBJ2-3	CASSRTGEDTQYF	TGTGCCAGCAGCCGAACAGGGGAAGATACGCAGTATTTT
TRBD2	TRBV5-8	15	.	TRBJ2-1	CASSAAGVSYNEQFF	TGTGCCAGCAGCGCAGCGGGAGTGTCCTACAATGAGCAGTTCTTC
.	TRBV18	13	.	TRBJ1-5	CASSQEVGQPQHF	TGTGCCAGCTCACAGGAGGTAGGGCAGCCCCAGCATTTT
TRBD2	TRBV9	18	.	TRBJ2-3	CASSYGTSGGRGTDTQYF	TGTGCCAGCAGTTATGGGACTAGCGGGGGCCGAGGCACAGATACGCAGTATTTT
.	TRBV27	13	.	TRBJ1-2	CASSLLQGSGYTF	TGTGCCAGCAGTCTCCTTCAGGGATCTGGCTACACCTTC
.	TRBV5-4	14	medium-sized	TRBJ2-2	CASTSGGGTGELFF	TGTGCCAGCACTTCAGGGGGAGGCACCGGGGAGCTGTTTTTT
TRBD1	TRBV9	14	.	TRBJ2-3	CASSTGQGSDTQYF	TGTGCCAGCAGCACGGGACAGGGCTCAGATACGCAGTATTTT
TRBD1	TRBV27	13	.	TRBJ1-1	CASRRDRETEAFF	TGTGCCAGCAGGAGGGACAGGGAAACTGAAGCTTTCTTT
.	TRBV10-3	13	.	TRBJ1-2	CAIRGEQGNGYTF	TGTGCCATCAGAGGCGAGCAGGGGAATGGCTACACCTTC
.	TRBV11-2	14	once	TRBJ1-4	CASSLDAGREKLFF	TGTGCCAGCAGCTTAGATGCAGGGCGGGAAAAACTGTTTTTT
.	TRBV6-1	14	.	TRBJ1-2	CASSEMSVNYGYTF	TGTGCCAGCAGTGAAATGTCAGTAAACTATGGCTACACCTTC